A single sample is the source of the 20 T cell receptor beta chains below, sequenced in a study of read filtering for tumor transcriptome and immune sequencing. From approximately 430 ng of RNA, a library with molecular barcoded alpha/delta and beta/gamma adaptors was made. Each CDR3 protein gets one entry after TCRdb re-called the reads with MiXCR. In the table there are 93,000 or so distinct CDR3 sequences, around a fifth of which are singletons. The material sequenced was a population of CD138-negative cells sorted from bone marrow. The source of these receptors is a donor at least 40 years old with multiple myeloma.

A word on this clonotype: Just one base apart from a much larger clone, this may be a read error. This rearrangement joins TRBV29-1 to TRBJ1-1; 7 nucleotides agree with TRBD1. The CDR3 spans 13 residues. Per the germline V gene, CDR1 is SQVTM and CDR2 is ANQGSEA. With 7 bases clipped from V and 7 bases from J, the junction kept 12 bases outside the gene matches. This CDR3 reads CSGDREVDVEAFF. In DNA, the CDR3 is TGCAGCGGTGACAGGGAGGTGGACGTTGAAGCTTTCTTT.

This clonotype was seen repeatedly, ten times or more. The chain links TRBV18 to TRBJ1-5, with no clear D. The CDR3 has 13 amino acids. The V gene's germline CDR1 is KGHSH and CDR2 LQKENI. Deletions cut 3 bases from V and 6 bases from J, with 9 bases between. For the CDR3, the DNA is TGTGCCAGCTCACCTTCATCAAGTCAGCCCCAGCATTTT. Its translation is CASSPSSSQPQHF. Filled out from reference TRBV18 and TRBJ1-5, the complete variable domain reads NAGVMQNPRHLVRRRGQEARLRCSPMKGHSHVYWYRQLPEEGLKFMVYLQKENIIDESGMPKERFSAEFPKEGPSILRIQQVVRGDSAAYFCASSPSSSQPQHFGDGTRLSIL.

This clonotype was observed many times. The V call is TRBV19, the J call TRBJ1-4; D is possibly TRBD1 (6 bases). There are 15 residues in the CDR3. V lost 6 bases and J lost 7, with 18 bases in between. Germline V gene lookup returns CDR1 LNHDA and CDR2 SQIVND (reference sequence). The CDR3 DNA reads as TGTGCCAGTAGAAGAAGGCAGGGGAAAAGTGAAAAACTGTTTTTT. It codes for CASRRRQGKSEKLFF.

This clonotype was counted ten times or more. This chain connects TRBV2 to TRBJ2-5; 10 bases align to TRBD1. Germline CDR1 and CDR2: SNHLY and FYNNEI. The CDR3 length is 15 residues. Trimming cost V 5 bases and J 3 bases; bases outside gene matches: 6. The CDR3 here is CASSIAGTGEETQYF. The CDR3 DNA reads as TGTGCCAGCAGTATAGCCGGGACAGGGGAAGAGACCCAGTACTTC.

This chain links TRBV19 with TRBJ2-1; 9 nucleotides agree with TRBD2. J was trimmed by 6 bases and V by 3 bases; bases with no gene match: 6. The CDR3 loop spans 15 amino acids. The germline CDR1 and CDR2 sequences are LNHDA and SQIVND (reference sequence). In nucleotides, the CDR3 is TGTGCCAGTAGTATTGGGACTAGCCCCCGCAATGAGCAGTTCTTC. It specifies CASSIGTSPRNEQFF.

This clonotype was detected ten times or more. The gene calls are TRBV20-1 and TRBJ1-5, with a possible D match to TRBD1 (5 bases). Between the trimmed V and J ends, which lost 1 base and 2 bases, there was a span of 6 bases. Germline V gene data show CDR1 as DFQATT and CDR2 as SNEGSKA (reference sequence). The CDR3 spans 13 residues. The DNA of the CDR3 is TGCAGTGCTAGAGGGGGGGGCAATCAGCCCCAGCATTTT. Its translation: CSARGGGNQPQHF.

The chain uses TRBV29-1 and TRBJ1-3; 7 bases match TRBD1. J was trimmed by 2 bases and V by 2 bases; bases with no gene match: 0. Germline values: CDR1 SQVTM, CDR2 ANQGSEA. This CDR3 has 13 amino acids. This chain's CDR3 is CSVEQGAGNTIYF. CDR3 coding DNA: TGCAGCGTTGAACAGGGGGCTGGAAACACCATATATTTT.

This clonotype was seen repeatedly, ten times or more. The CDR3 DNA is TGCAGCGGCACAGTTGGCCGTGAGACCCAGTACTTC. This translates into CSGTVGRETQYF. The J gene is TRBJ2-5, the V gene TRBV29-1, with no clear D. The germline V gene encodes CDR1 SQVTM and CDR2 ANQGSEA. V lost 7 bases and J 5 bases, leaving 14 bases between the germline ends. CDR3 length: 12 amino acids.

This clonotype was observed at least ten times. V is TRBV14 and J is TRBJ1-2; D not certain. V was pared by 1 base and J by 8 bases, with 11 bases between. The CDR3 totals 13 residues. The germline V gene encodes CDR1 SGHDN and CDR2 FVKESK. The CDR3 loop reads CASSQVWREGYTF. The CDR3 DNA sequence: TGTGCCAGCAGCCAAGTTTGGAGGGAAGGCTACACCTTC. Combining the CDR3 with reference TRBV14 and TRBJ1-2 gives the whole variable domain EAGVTQFPSHSVIEKGQTVTLRCDPISGHDNLYWYRRVMGKEIKFLLHFVKESKQDESGMPNNRFLAERTGGTYSTLKVQPAELEDSGVYFCASSQVWREGYTFGSGTRLTVV.

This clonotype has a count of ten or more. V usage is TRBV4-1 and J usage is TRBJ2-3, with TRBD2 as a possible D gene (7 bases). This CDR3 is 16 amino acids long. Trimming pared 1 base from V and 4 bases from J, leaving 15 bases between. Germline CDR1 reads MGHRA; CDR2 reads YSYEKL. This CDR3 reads CASSQGGGGRPDTQYF. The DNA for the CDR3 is TGCGCCAGCAGCCAAGGAGGGGGGGGACGGCCAGATACGCAGTATTTT.

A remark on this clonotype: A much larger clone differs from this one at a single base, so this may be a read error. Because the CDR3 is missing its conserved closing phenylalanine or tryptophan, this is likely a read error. CDR3 sequence (DNA): TGCGCCAGCAGCGGACTAGGCACAGAGACCCAGTACCTC. Its protein is CASSGLGTETQYL. The chain recombines TRBV5-1 with TRBJ2-5; TRBD2 matches 7 bases. CDR3 length equals 13 residues. V dropped 4 bases and J dropped 4; count of bases not matched to a gene: 4. The germline CDR1 and CDR2 sequences are SGHRS and YFSETQ.

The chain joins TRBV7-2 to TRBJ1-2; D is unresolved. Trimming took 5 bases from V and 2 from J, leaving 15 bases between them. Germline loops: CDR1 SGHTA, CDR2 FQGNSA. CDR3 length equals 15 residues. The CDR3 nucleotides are TGTGCCAGCAGCCTTGTGATGCGAGCAAACTATGGCTACACCTTC. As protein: CASSLVMRANYGYTF.

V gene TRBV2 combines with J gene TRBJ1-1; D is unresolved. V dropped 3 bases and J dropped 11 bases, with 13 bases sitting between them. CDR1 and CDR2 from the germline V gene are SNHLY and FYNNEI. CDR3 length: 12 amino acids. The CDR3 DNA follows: TGTGCCAGCAGTGATGGGCCGCCTGGGGCTTTCTTT. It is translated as CASSDGPPGAFF.

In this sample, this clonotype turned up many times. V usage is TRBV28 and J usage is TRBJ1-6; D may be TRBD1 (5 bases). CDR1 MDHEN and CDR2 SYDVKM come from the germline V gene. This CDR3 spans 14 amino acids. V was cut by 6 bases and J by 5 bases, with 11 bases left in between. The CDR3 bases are TGTGCCAGCAGCTTCTGGGGGGATAATTCACCCCTCCACTTT. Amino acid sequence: CASSFWGDNSPLHF. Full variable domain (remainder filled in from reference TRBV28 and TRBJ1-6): DVKVTQSSRYLVKRTGEKVFLECVQDMDHENMFWYRQDPGLGLRLIYFSYDVKMKEKGDIPEGYSVSREKKERFSLILESASTNQTSMYLCASSFWGDNSPLHFGNGTRLTVT.

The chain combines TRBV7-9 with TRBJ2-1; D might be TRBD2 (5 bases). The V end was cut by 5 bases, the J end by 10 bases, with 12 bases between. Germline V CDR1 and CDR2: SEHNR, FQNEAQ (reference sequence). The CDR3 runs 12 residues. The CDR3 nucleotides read TGTGCCAGCAGCACCCCCGGGATAGAGCAGTTCTTC. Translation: CASSTPGIEQFF.

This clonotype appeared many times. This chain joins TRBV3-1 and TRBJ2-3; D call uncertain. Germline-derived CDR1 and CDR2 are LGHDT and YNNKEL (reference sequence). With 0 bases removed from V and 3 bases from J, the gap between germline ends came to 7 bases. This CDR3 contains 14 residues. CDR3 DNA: TGTGCCAGCAGCCAAGATATCGGAACAGATACGCAGTATTTT. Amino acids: CASSQDIGTDTQYF.

CDR3 bases: TGTGCCAGCAGTCCGGGAAGCCATTATCAGCCCCAGCATTTT. Its translation: CASSPGSHYQPQHF. This sequence joins TRBV12-3 or TRBV12-4 and TRBJ1-5, with D uncertain. V gave up 5 bases and J gave up 5 bases, with 13 bases separating them. CDR3 length: 14 residues.

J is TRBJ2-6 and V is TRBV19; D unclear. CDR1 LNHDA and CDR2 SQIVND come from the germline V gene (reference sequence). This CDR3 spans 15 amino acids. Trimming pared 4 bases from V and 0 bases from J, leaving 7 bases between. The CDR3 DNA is TGTGCCAGTAGTAGGACCGACTCTGGGGCCAACGTCCTGACTTTC. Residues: CASSRTDSGANVLTF.

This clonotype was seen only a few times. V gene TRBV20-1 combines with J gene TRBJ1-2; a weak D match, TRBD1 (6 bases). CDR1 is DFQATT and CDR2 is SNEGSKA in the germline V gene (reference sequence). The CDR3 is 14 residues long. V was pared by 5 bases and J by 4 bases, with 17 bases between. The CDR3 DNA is TGCAGTGCTCAACCCGCCGGGGGCGTCTATGGCTACACCTTC. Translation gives CSAQPAGGVYGYTF.

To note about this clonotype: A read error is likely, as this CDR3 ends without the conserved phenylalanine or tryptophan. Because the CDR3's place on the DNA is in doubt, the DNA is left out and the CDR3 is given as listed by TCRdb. CDR3 sequence reads: CASSYLGAGVTEALL. The rearrangement links TRBV10-3 to TRBJ1-1; the listed D gene, TRBD1, was not tested against the DNA. Germline V lookup: CDR1 ENHRY, CDR2 SYGVKD. The CDR3 length is 15 residues, termini included.